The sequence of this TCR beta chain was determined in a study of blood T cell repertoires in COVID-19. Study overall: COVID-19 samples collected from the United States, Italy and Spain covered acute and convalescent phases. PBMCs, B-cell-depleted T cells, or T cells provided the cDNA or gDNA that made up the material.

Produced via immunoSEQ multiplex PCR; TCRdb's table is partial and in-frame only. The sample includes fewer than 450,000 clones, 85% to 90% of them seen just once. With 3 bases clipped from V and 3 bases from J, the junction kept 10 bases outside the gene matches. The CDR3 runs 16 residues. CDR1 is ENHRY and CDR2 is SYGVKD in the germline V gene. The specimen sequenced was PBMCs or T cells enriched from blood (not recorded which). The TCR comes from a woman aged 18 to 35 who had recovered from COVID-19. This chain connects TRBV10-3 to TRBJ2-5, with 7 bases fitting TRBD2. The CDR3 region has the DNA TGTGCCATCAGTGATTGGGGGGGACCGACCAAAGAGACCCAGTACTTC. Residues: CAISDWGGPTKETQYF.